This T cell receptor (beta chain) was obtained from a study of T-cell memory formation after mild COVID-19. For the study at large: TCR clusters were mostly confined to one donor each.

MiXCR, run by TCRdb on the 5' RACE reads, gives a single entry per CDR3 protein. Counted here are 300,000 to 350,000 distinct CDR3 sequences, 19% occurring once; the ten biggest clones make up under 25%. The CDR3 covers 17 residues. The germline V gene encodes CDR1 SGHTA and CDR2 FQGNSA. J gave up 1 base and V 5 bases, and 9 bases lay outside the gene matches. Whole-study results and caveats: The main location of contracting CD4+ clones was CM and EM, and that of contracting CD8+ clones was EMRA.

This clonotype turned up a few times. Its antigen is unknown. The genes are TRBV7-2 and TRBJ1-2; 11 bases fit TRBD1. This clonotype originated in a man aged 18-30 years who had mild COVID-19 (a few samples of this study predate the infection). Cell type and time point are not known. Specimen: PBMCs or a T cell subset sorted from them (not recorded which). The CDR3 DNA follows: TGTGCCAGCAGCCAATACGGGACAGGGGGATTTAACTATGGCTACACCTTC. Translating gives CASSQYGTGGFNYGYTF.